These 4 T cell receptor beta chains were sequenced from one sample in a study of CD8 T cells in ankylosing spondylitis. TCRdb re-called the 5' RACE reads with MiXCR, one entry per CDR3 protein. The sample holds 250,000 to 400,000 distinct CDR3 sequences, roughly 11% seen once. Sequences were obtained from blood, either unsorted or a sorted T cell fraction (not recorded which). The receptors shown here come from a female donor with ankylosing spondylitis or in good health (not recorded which).

This sequence joins TRBV7-9 and TRBJ1-4, with D perhaps matching TRBD1 (5 bases). Deletions cut 5 bases from V and 0 bases from J, with 16 bases between. The CDR3 covers 17 residues. In germline, CDR1 is SEHNR, CDR2 FQNEAQ (reference sequence). The CDR3 region has the DNA TGTGCCAGCAGCCCAGCGACGACAGAGTCAACTAATGAAAAACTGTTTTTT. Protein: CASSPATTESTNEKLFF.

There are many counts of this clonotype. The chain couples TRBV12-3 or TRBV12-4 to TRBJ2-2, with D hard to call. The CDR3 length is 13 residues. The ends were cut back, 8 bases at V and 7 bases at J, with 14 bases in the middle. CDR3 DNA sequence: TGTGCCAGCCCCTTAGCTCCCGGCGGGGAGCTGTTTTTT. It encodes CASPLAPGGELFF.

This clonotype came up many times. This chain links TRBV12-3 or TRBV12-4 with TRBJ1-2; 7 nucleotides match TRBD1. Trimming cost V 5 bases and J 4 bases; bases outside gene matches: 10. The CDR3 is made up of 15 amino acids. CDR3 nucleotide sequence: TGTGCCAGCAGTCCAAGACAGGGCGGTAGCTATGGCTACACCTTC. It translates to CASSPRQGGSYGYTF.

This CDR3 is CASSSGQGAETQYF. The CDR3 coding sequence is TGTGCCAGCAGCTCCGGACAGGGGGCTGAGACCCAGTACTTC. The V call is TRBV7-9, the J call TRBJ2-5; 11 bases agree with TRBD1. CDR3 length: 14 residues. Germline V CDR1 and CDR2: SEHNR, FQNEAQ (reference sequence). V lost 4 bases to trimming and J lost 5 bases; unmatched junction nucleotides: 3.